These 10 T cell receptor beta chains share one sample of origin, sequenced in a study of blood T cell repertoires in COVID-19. Sequencing was performed with immunoSEQ multiplex PCR; in TCRdb, only in-frame clones are kept and a portion is missing. The repertoire holds approximately 230,000 clones, with 70% to 85% as singletons. The source material was PBMCs or T cells enriched from blood (not recorded which). The receptors shown here come from a man between 40 and 49 years old who had recovered from COVID-19.

This clone has just one count. The rearrangement uses TRBV5-4 and TRBJ1-3; the D gene is possibly TRBD1 (5 bases). The CDR3 runs to 15 residues. The ends were cut back, 0 bases at V and 2 bases at J, with 9 bases in the middle. Germline CDR1 and CDR2: SGHNT and YYREEE (reference sequence). The CDR3 DNA follows: TGTGCCAGCAGCTTGGGGGGGGAGCCTGGAAACACCATATATTTT. This gives the protein CASSLGGEPGNTIYF.

This clone occurred a few times. The rearrangement links TRBV7-2 to TRBJ2-1; D possibly corresponds to TRBD1 (5 bases). Trimming left V 1 base short and J 8 bases short, with 15 bases between. Germline assignment: CDR1 SGHTA and CDR2 FQGNSA. The CDR3 length is 15 residues. In nucleotides, the CDR3 is TGTGCCAGCAGCTTAGATCGTCAGGGTGTGGATGAGCAGTTCTTC. Its translation: CASSLDRQGVDEQFF.

The rearrangement links TRBV7-9 to TRBJ1-1; TRBD1 might be the D (6 bases). Looked up from germline, CDR1 is SEHNR and CDR2 is FQNEAQ (reference sequence). V was cut by 5 bases and J by 4 bases, with 17 bases left in between. The CDR3 length is 15 residues. DNA of the CDR3: TGTGCCAGCAGCCTTGACAGGTTCACTTTCACTGAAGCTTTCTTT. It specifies CASSLDRFTFTEAFF. The whole variable domain, filled in from reference TRBV7-9 and TRBJ1-1, reads DTGVSQNPRHKITKRGQNVTFRCDPISEHNRLYWYRQTLGQGPEFLTYFQNEAQLEKSRLLSDRFSAERPKGSFSTLEIQRTEQGDSAMYLCASSLDRFTFTEAFFGQGTRLTVV.

The chain joins TRBV5-6 to TRBJ2-7; 9 positions agree with TRBD2. The V gene end was trimmed by 2 bases and the J gene end by 3 bases; junction bases not matched to a gene: 9. Germline CDR1 and CDR2: SGHDT and YYEEEE. CDR3 length equals 16 residues. The DNA of the CDR3 is TGTGCCAGCAGCTTTATGACTAGCGGCTCCTTCTACGAGCAGTACTTC. It is translated as CASSFMTSGSFYEQYF.

The J gene is TRBJ1-4, the V gene TRBV5-1; 8 bases line up with TRBD1. The germline V gene has CDR1 SGHRS and CDR2 YFSETQ. The CDR3 is made up of 15 amino acids. The junction had 12 bases not matched to a gene; V was cut back by 7 bases and J by 7 bases. The CDR3, as DNA: TGCGCCAGCCGACCCAAGGGACAGGAAACTGAAAAACTGTTTTTT. It yields the protein CASRPKGQETEKLFF.

The genes are TRBV25-1 and TRBJ2-1, with 13 positions matching TRBD2. With V trimmed by 4 bases and J by 4 bases, 7 bases remained unmatched. Germline CDR1 is MGHDK and CDR2 is SYGVNS. The CDR3 runs 17 residues. The CDR3 bases are TGTGCCAGCAGTGGGACTAGCGGGAGAAGGGCTTACAATGAGCAGTTCTTC. Translated, it gives CASSGTSGRRAYNEQFF.

The rearrangement uses TRBV6-2 or TRBV6-3 and TRBJ2-7; no reliable D call. The CDR3 is 14 residues long. Germline V gene data show CDR1 as MNHEY and CDR2 as SVGEGT. V dropped 2 bases and J dropped 0 bases, with 8 bases sitting between them. The CDR3 here is CASSYELRSYEQYF. DNA for the CDR3: TGTGCCAGCAGTTACGAATTGCGCTCCTACGAGCAGTACTTC.

The DNA for the CDR3 is TGTGCCAGCAGCTTACTGGGCGGGGGAGGCACAGATACGCAGTATTTT. Its translation: CASSLLGGGGTDTQYF. V usage is TRBV7-3 and J usage is TRBJ2-3, with 7 bases fitting TRBD2. Per germline, CDR1 SGHTA and CDR2 FQGTGA. Trimming cost V 2 bases and J 1 base; bases outside gene matches: 6. This CDR3 region has 16 residues.

The chain links TRBV19 to TRBJ1-6; D is undetermined. This CDR3 is 13 amino acids long. The germline V gene encodes CDR1 LNHDA and CDR2 SQIVND (reference sequence). V lost 7 bases and J lost 11, with 15 bases in between. CDR3 sequence (DNA): TGTGCCAGTAAGGGTCTGGTGGAGGCACCCCTCCACTTT. Protein product: CASKGLVEAPLHF.

The chain uses TRBV11-2 and TRBJ1-1; possibly TRBD1 for D (5 bases). Looked up from germline, CDR1 is SGHAT and CDR2 is FQNNGV. The CDR3 covers 16 residues. Trimming shortened V by 2 bases and J by 3 bases, and 16 bases separated the two germline ends. The CDR3: CASSLIGRGGDTEAFF. The CDR3 DNA reads as TGTGCCAGCAGCTTAATTGGCCGGGGAGGGGACACTGAAGCTTTCTTT.